The next 14 T cell receptor beta chains were all read from a single sample in a study of blood T cells in healthy people across ages. Sample-barcoded 5' priming and a J-beta primer mix drove a second PCR of 7 to 11 cycles. TCRdb processed the 5' RACE reads anew with MiXCR; each CDR3 protein has one entry. The sample shows hundreds of thousands of distinct CDR3 sequences, 40% to 45% of them seen only once. Source material: blood. The source of these receptors is a man older than 75 in good health.

This clonotype occurred a few times. CDR3 nucleotides: TGTGCCAGCAGTTACCCTCCCAGGGTTGAGACCTACGAGCAGTACTTC. This translates into CASSYPPRVETYEQYF. V gene TRBV6-2 or TRBV6-3 combines with J gene TRBJ2-7; D is possibly TRBD1 (5 bases). Trimming took off 2 bases at V and 2 bases at J, with 16 bases between the two ends. This CDR3 is 16 amino acids long. Germline CDR1 MNHEY, CDR2 SVGEGT.

The rearrangement uses TRBV6-6 and TRBJ1-4; D call uncertain. Germline CDR1 and CDR2: MNHNY and SVGAGI (reference sequence). Trimming cost V 2 bases and J 7 bases, with 11 bases left between them. The CDR3 has 14 amino acids. This chain's CDR3 is CASSYRGRSEKLFF. DNA of the CDR3: TGTGCCAGCAGTTACCGAGGACGCAGTGAAAAACTGTTTTTT.

This clonotype has only a few counts. This chain uses TRBV7-6 with TRBJ2-7; D is possibly TRBD2 (6 bases). The CDR3 has 14 residues. Trimming pared 5 bases from V and 6 bases from J, leaving 17 bases between. The germline V gene encodes CDR1 SGHVS and CDR2 FNYEAQ. The CDR3 reads CASSASGVSGEQYF. In DNA form, the CDR3 reads TGTGCCAGCAGCGCGTCCGGGGTTAGCGGCGAGCAGTACTTC.

The chain combines TRBV20-1 with TRBJ2-1; 9 bases map to TRBD2. V lost 3 bases to trimming and J lost 2 bases; unmatched junction nucleotides: 14. The CDR3 sequence is 18 residues long. Germline V gene lookup returns CDR1 DFQATT and CDR2 SNEGSKA (reference sequence). As DNA, the CDR3 is TGCAGTGCTAGGGATTCCTTGGCTAGCGGGGCCCCCTACAATGAGCAGTTCTTC. Its translation: CSARDSLASGAPYNEQFF.

This clonotype has just a few counts. This sequence joins TRBV6-1 and TRBJ2-4; D gene ambiguous. The CDR3 runs to 14 residues. The V end lost 9 bases, the J end lost 1 base, and 13 bases lay between the germline ends. The germline V gene has CDR1 MNHNS and CDR2 SASEGT. The CDR3: CASDQGEAKNIQYF. The DNA for the CDR3 is TGTGCCAGTGACCAAGGCGAGGCCAAAAACATTCAGTACTTC.

This chain's CDR3 is CASSLQRGWYEQYF. The CDR3 DNA reads as TGTGCCAGCAGCTTACAAAGGGGCTGGTACGAGCAGTACTTC. The V gene is TRBV13, the J gene TRBJ2-7, with D perhaps matching TRBD1 (5 bases). This CDR3 spans 14 amino acids. V lost 2 bases and J lost 4, with 12 bases in between. Germline V gene sequence: CDR1 PRHDT, CDR2 FYEKMQ (reference sequence).

This clonotype was observed a handful of times. V usage is TRBV20-1 and J usage is TRBJ2-5; perhaps D is TRBD1 or TRBD2 (5 bases each). Trimming stripped 7 bases from V and 4 bases from J, with 7 bases between. CDR1 and CDR2 from the germline V gene are DFQATT and SNEGSKA (reference sequence). There are 10 residues in the CDR3. This CDR3 is CSVGTETQYF. CDR3 DNA: TGCAGTGTTGGGACAGAGACCCAGTACTTC.

CDR3 nucleotides: TGTGCCACCAGCAGCAGGACTAGCGGGAACATCAATGAGCAGTTCTTC. Translating it yields CATSSRTSGNINEQFF. The chain employs TRBV15 and TRBJ2-1, with 12 bases matching TRBD2. V gave up 3 bases and J gave up 6 bases; unmatched junction bases: 6. CDR3 length equals 16 residues. CDR1 is LNHNV and CDR2 is YYDKDF in the germline V gene (reference sequence).

CDR3 in DNA: TGTGCCAGCAGCTTAGCGCTAAACCATAAACTAAGTAATACGCAGTATTTT. It codes for CASSLALNHKLSNTQYF. The J gene is TRBJ2-3, the V gene TRBV7-2, with D unresolved. This CDR3 has 17 amino acids. The germline gives CDR1 SGHTA, CDR2 FQGNSA. Trimming cost V 0 bases and J 7 bases, with 20 bases left between them.

The rearrangement links TRBV21-1 to TRBJ1-2. TRBV21-1 is labeled a pseudogene. The CDR3 is 15 amino acids. The CDR3, as DNA: TGTGCCAGCAGCTCTCAAGCAGGGAGCCGGCGTGGCTACACCTTC. It yields the protein CASSSQAGSRRGYTF.

J is TRBJ1-5 and V is TRBV15; TRBD1 agrees at 9 bases. V lost 4 bases and J lost 7; bases outside the gene matches: 8. Germline loops: CDR1 LNHNV, CDR2 YYDKDF (reference sequence). CDR3 length equals 15 residues. CDR3: CATSTGTGTAQPQHF. The CDR3 region has the DNA TGTGCCACCAGCACCGGGACAGGGACGGCCCAGCCCCAGCATTTT.

The chain joins TRBV19 to TRBJ2-5; TRBD1 aligns across 8 bases. V lost 7 bases to trimming and J lost 4 bases; unmatched junction nucleotides: 5. This CDR3 spans 13 amino acids. Germline lookup yields CDR1 LNHDA and CDR2 SQIVND (reference sequence). The CDR3 DNA is TGTGCCAGTAAGAGACAGGGGTCAGAGACCCAGTACTTC. Its protein is CASKRQGSETQYF.

This clonotype was seen at least ten times. DNA of the CDR3: TGCAGTGCTAGACAGCCAGGGAGCCCCTACGAGCAGTACTTC. Protein sequence: CSARQPGSPYEQYF. The J gene is TRBJ2-7, the V gene TRBV20-1; D may correspond to TRBD1 or TRBD2 (5 bases each). V was trimmed by 2 bases and J by 2 bases, leaving 13 bases between them. Germline V gene sequence: CDR1 DFQATT, CDR2 SNEGSKA (reference sequence). The length of the CDR3 is 14 residues.

The chain links TRBV28 to TRBJ2-7; 10 positions agree with TRBD1. The V gene's germline CDR1 is MDHEN and CDR2 SYDVKM. The CDR3 contains 15 residues. Trimming took 5 bases from V and 7 from J; bases not matched to a gene: 11. In nucleotides, the CDR3 is TGTGCCAGCAGTCCCCAACGACAGGGGGCGAGAGAGCAGTACTTC. Amino acid sequence: CASSPQRQGAREQYF.